These 18 T cell receptor beta chains share one sample of origin, sequenced in a study of a mutant IDH1 vaccine in newly diagnosed glioma. Antigens for these TCRs are unknown. Using immunoSEQ multiplex PCR, the repertoire was profiled, and TCRdb retains in-frame clones only, with some absent. The repertoire holds about 24,000 clones, with 82% as singletons. The time point was: week 47, end of study. The study gave 300 ug of mutant IDH1 20-mer peptide per vaccine dose, with topical imiquimod. The source material was PBMCs, sampled from a glioma patient whose treatment included an IDH1 peptide vaccine. Every receptor here comes from a man aged 35 to 55 with glioma. Some clones in this sample may be carry-over from other donors' samples.

The chain employs TRBV10-3 and TRBJ2-1; D remains ambiguous. Germline V gene sequence: CDR1 ENHRY, CDR2 SYGVKD. The CDR3 length is 15 residues. V was cut by 2 bases and J by 2 bases, with 10 bases left in between. This chain's CDR3 is CAISEAQPTYNEQFF. CDR3 bases: TGTGCCATCAGTGAGGCACAGCCAACCTACAATGAGCAGTTCTTC.

The rearrangement links TRBV30 to TRBJ1-5; D uncertain. V lost 2 bases and J 0 bases, leaving 11 bases between the germline ends. The CDR3 has 15 amino acids. Germline V gives CDR1 GTSNPN, CDR2 SVGIG (reference sequence). Written as DNA, the CDR3 is TGTGCCTGGAGTACAGCGGATTATAGCAATCAGCCCCAGCATTTT. Translating gives CAWSTADYSNQPQHF.

The V and J genes are TRBV30 and TRBJ2-5; perhaps TRBD1 as D (5 bases). The CDR3 runs 13 residues. The V gene's germline CDR1 is GTSNPN and CDR2 SVGIG (reference sequence). Trimming removed 3 bases at V and 4 bases at J, with 12 bases between. CDR3 sequence: CAWRGPAGETQYF. The CDR3 DNA reads as TGTGCCTGGAGGGGGCCAGCAGGAGAGACCCAGTACTTC.

On this clone: Different DNA sequences within this sample yield the same CDR3. CDR3 bases: TGCGCCAGCAGCCAACCGGGACAGTTGAACACTGAAGCTTTCTTT. It encodes CASSQPGQLNTEAFF. The chain couples TRBV4-1 to TRBJ1-1, with TRBD1 matching over 7 bases. The germline V gene encodes CDR1 MGHRA and CDR2 YSYEKL. With V trimmed by 2 bases and J by 0 bases, 3 bases remained unmatched. CDR3 size: 15 residues.

The chain recombines TRBV6-1 with TRBJ2-5; 7 bases agree with TRBD1. V lost 4 bases, J lost 7 bases, and 12 bases stayed unmatched. This CDR3 comprises 15 residues. CDR1 is MNHNS, CDR2 SASEGT, per germline. CDR3 bases: TGTGCCAGCAGTGTCGGGACAGCAGGCTCCGGGACCCAGTACTTC. Translating gives CASSVGTAGSGTQYF.

The chain uses TRBV28 and TRBJ1-2, with 9 nucleotides matching TRBD1. The V gene end was trimmed by 6 bases and the J gene end by 5 bases; junction bases not matched to a gene: 7. CDR1 and CDR2 from the germline V gene are MDHEN and SYDVKM. The CDR3 totals 14 residues. CDR3 DNA: TGTGCCAGCAGCTACAGGGGGCAGCGGTATGGCTACACCTTC. Translating gives CASSYRGQRYGYTF.

This chain links TRBV30 with TRBJ2-7; D possibly corresponds to TRBD1 (5 bases). CDR1 is GTSNPN, CDR2 SVGIG, per germline (reference sequence). CDR3 length equals 12 residues. The V gene lost 2 bases and the J gene lost 4 bases, with 9 bases spanning the gap. CDR3 amino acids: CAWSSTGYEQYF. Written as DNA, the CDR3 is TGTGCCTGGAGTTCAACAGGATACGAGCAGTACTTC.

The chain is built from TRBV2 and TRBJ1-1; D is unresolved. Trimming shortened V by 4 bases and J by 1 base, and 10 bases separated the two germline ends. CDR1 and CDR2 from the germline V gene are SNHLY and FYNNEI. The CDR3 is made up of 14 amino acids. CDR3 loop: CASSGNAENTEAFF. CDR3 coding DNA: TGTGCCAGCAGTGGAAACGCTGAGAACACTGAAGCTTTCTTT.

This clone was counted once. This chain links TRBV7-9 with TRBJ1-2; the match to TRBD1 covers 7 bases. The ends lost 2 bases at V and 0 bases at J; junction bases unmatched: 6. CDR3 length: 16 residues. Germline V gene sequence: CDR1 SEHNR, CDR2 FQNEAQ (reference sequence). The CDR3 sequence: CASSLTGVASNYGYTF. The CDR3 DNA is TGTGCCAGCAGCTTAACAGGGGTGGCCTCTAACTATGGCTACACCTTC.

In nucleotides, the CDR3 is TGTGCCAGCAGGAAGACAGTGAATTCACCCCTCCACTTT. This codes for CASRKTVNSPLHF. V gene TRBV6-7 combines with J gene TRBJ1-6, with a tentative D call TRBD1 (5 bases). TRBV6-7 is reported as an ORF; its role is uncertain. The CDR3 totals 13 residues. The germline V and J ends were trimmed by 6 bases and 7 bases, with 10 bases remaining between them.

J is TRBJ2-1 and V is TRBV5-4, with TRBD2 matching over 11 bases. After removal of 5 bases from V and 4 bases from J, the junction contained 5 bases not matched to a gene. The germline V gene has CDR1 SGHNT and CDR2 YYREEE (reference sequence). This CDR3 comprises 15 residues. CDR3 bases: TGTGCCAGCAGGGACGGGACTAGCGGATACAATGAGCAGTTCTTC. It codes for CASRDGTSGYNEQFF.

This clone appeared a single time. This chain links TRBV6-5 with TRBJ2-5; D gene unclear. The length of the CDR3 is 13 residues. Per the germline V gene, CDR1 is MNHEY and CDR2 is SVGAGI. Trimming stripped 7 bases from V and 5 bases from J, with 14 bases between. The CDR3 region is CASTDPARETQYF. The CDR3 DNA sequence: TGTGCCAGCACCGACCCTGCCCGGGAGACCCAGTACTTC.

V usage is TRBV15 and J usage is TRBJ1-4; TRBD1 might be the D (5 bases). The germline V and J ends were trimmed by 5 bases and 7 bases, with 26 bases remaining between them. Germline CDR1 LNHNV, CDR2 YYDKDF (reference sequence). The CDR3 length is 18 residues. The CDR3: CATSDPGRKGVGGEKLFF. The CDR3 DNA reads TGTGCCACCAGCGATCCGGGACGGAAGGGCGTCGGTGGTGAAAAACTGTTTTTT.

The chain recombines TRBV5-1 with TRBJ2-7, with D perhaps TRBD1 or TRBD2 (5 bases each). The CDR3 extends over 14 amino acids. V was cut by 0 bases and J by 2 bases, with 9 bases left in between. CDR1 and CDR2 (germline): SGHRS, YFSETQ. The CDR3 loop is CASSLEGDPYEQYF. Written as DNA, the CDR3 is TGCGCCAGCAGCTTGGAAGGGGACCCCTACGAGCAGTACTTC. Full variable domain (rest looked up from reference TRBV5-1 and TRBJ2-7): KAGVTQTPRYLIKTRGQQVTLSCSPISGHRSVSWYQQTPGQGLQFLFEYFSETQRNKGNFPGRFSGRQFSNSRSEMNVSTLELGDSALYLCASSLEGDPYEQYFGPGTRLTVT.

The chain combines TRBV7-2 with TRBJ2-3; D possibly corresponds to TRBD2 (7 bases). The V end was cut by 1 base, the J end by 2 bases, with 13 bases between. This CDR3 has 16 residues. The germline gives CDR1 SGHTA, CDR2 FQGNSA. The CDR3 DNA sequence: TGTGCCAGCAGCTTAGGCGGCGGGGGCTTCACAGATACGCAGTATTTT. It is translated as CASSLGGGGFTDTQYF.

The V and J genes are TRBV9 and TRBJ1-2, with D possibly matching TRBD1 (5 bases). The V gene lost 0 bases and the J gene lost 5 bases, with 11 bases spanning the gap. CDR3 length equals 14 residues. Germline CDR1 and CDR2: SGDLS and YYNGEE. As DNA, the CDR3 is TGTGCCAGCAGCGTAGCGACAGCCCCATATGGCTACACCTTC. Translated: CASSVATAPYGYTF.

This chain joins TRBV5-1 and TRBJ2-2; 12 bases are a match to TRBD2. The CDR3 extends over 17 amino acids. Germline values: CDR1 SGHRS, CDR2 YFSETQ. Losses at the gene ends were 4 bases for V and 5 bases for J; bases not matched to a gene: 9. CDR3 region: CASSPSSSGGATGELFF. The CDR3 DNA reads as TGCGCCAGCAGCCCCTCCTCTAGCGGGGGGGCTACCGGGGAGCTGTTTTTT.

This clone qualifies as medium-sized. The J gene is TRBJ2-7, the V gene TRBV25-1, with 12 bases fitting TRBD2. V shed 5 bases, J shed 5 bases, and the junction held 7 bases outside the gene matches. This CDR3 has 15 residues. CDR1 is MGHDK and CDR2 is SYGVNS in the germline V gene. For the CDR3, the DNA is TGTGCCAGCAGTCATCGACTAGCGGGGGTTCACGAGCAGTACTTC. Translation gives CASSHRLAGVHEQYF.